This TCR beta chain was captured in a study of T-cell memory formation after mild COVID-19. The overall study: Largely, the TCR clusters proved donor specific. Study-wide results and limits: CD4+ contracting clones were found mainly in CM and EM, and CD8+ ones in EMRA. The SARS-CoV-2 specificity of second-wave clones reaching peak at day 37 remained unverified.

The authors produced TCR alpha and TCR beta cDNA libraries with sample barcodes and UMIs by 5'RACE using constant-segment primers. TCRdb re-called the 5' RACE reads with MiXCR, one entry per CDR3 protein. This sample has fewer than 250,000 distinct CDR3 sequences, with 10% to 13% found just once. This CDR3 spans 13 amino acids. Trimming took 4 bases from V and 0 from J, leaving 8 bases between them. The germline CDR1 and CDR2 sequences are GTSNPN and SVGIG (reference sequence). With regard to this clonotype: Its specificity is not known.

The sequenced sample was PBMCs or a T cell subset sorted from them (not recorded which). The J gene is TRBJ2-3, the V gene TRBV30; D possibly corresponds to TRBD2 (5 bases). The TCR sequence derives from a young man who had mild COVID-19 (a few samples of this study predate the infection). Cell type and time point are not known. This chain's CDR3 is CAWTQRSTDTQYF. The DNA for the CDR3 is TGTGCCTGGACCCAGCGGAGCACAGATACGCAGTATTTT.